The T cell receptor (beta chain) described here comes from a study of quantifying T cell responses using KT2 cells. The overall study: Reverse transcription used primers in the TCR alpha and beta constant regions. Under optimum conditions, T4 ligation efficiency was estimated at more than 10%.

The cDNA 3' end received a ligated oligonucleotide with a UMI. An equimolar mix of RC1.1 and RC1.2 primed the beta chain across TRBC1 and TRBC2. TCRdb itself ran the UMI-ligation and nested PCR reads through MiXCR, one entry per CDR3 protein. The sample gives roughly 38,000 distinct CDR3 sequences, 15% to 20% of which show up once; approximately 47% is in the top ten. This clonotype was picked up a small number of times. The clonotype originates from a human donor. Specimen: PBMCs spiked with cells of the T cell clone KT2.

The CDR3 is CASSQWRGTDTQYF. The CDR3, as DNA: TGTGCCAGCAGCCAATGGAGGGGCACAGATACGCAGTATTTT. The chain employs TRBV4-2 and TRBJ2-3; possible D gene TRBD2, 6 bases. V lost 2 bases and J 1 base, leaving 7 bases between the germline ends. CDR3 length equals 14 residues. CDR1 is LGHNA and CDR2 is YNFKEQ in the germline V gene.